These T cell receptor beta chains were read from a single sample in a study of PD-1 blockade in classical Hodgkin lymphoma. The table came from immunoSEQ multiplex PCR; TCRdb's copy has only in-frame clones and leaves some out. This sample has about 64,000 clones, with around 90% found just once. Sequencing was performed on peripheral blood mononuclear cells (PBMCs), taken before the fourth cycle of nivolumab. Receptor source: a human donor with classical Hodgkin lymphoma. Each CDR3 is given with its conserved first and last residue. The D gene is left open where the match is weak. Clone size is given for some rows only: seen once, a few or many times, or a class if the clone is expanded.

abundance: .
d_gene: TRBD1
j_gene: TRBJ2-7
v_gene: TRBV4-1
CDR3aa: CASSQVGGTAPLTYEQYF
CDR3nt: TGCGCCAGCAGCCAAGTAGGTGGGACAGCACCCCTTACCTACGAGCAGTACTTC

abundance: .
d_gene: .
j_gene: TRBJ2-7
v_gene: TRBV29-1
CDR3aa: CSVEVGYEQYF
CDR3nt: TGCAGCGTTGAGGTAGGGTACGAGCAGTACTTC

abundance: .
d_gene: TRBD2
j_gene: TRBJ2-1
v_gene: TRBV5-1
CDR3aa: CASRHGTSGGAWDEQFF
CDR3nt: TGCGCCAGCAGACACGGGACTAGCGGGGGGGCCTGGGATGAGCAGTTCTTC

abundance: .
d_gene: TRBD1
j_gene: TRBJ1-4
v_gene: TRBV7-6
CDR3aa: CASSLGTGNEKLFF
CDR3nt: TGTGCCAGCAGCTTGGGGACAGGGAATGAAAAACTGTTTTTT

abundance: .
d_gene: .
j_gene: TRBJ2-2
v_gene: TRBV21-1
CDR3aa: CASSVRDTGLTGELFF
CDR3nt: TGTGCCAGCAGTGTGAGGGACACAGGCTTGACCGGGGAGCTGTTTTTT

abundance: .
d_gene: TRBD1
j_gene: TRBJ1-1
v_gene: TRBV10-1
CDR3aa: CASSGFASGTGAPEAFF
CDR3nt: TGCGCCAGCAGTGGATTCGCGTCGGGGACAGGGGCGCCTGAAGCTTTCTTT

abundance: .
d_gene: .
j_gene: TRBJ2-7
v_gene: TRBV5-1
CDR3aa: CASRIGPYEQYF
CDR3nt: TGCGCCAGCAGAATCGGACCTTACGAGCAGTACTTC

abundance: .
d_gene: .
j_gene: TRBJ2-6
v_gene: TRBV2
CDR3aa: CASRGDNSGANVLTF
CDR3nt: TGTGCCAGCAGGGGGGACAATTCTGGGGCCAACGTCCTGACTTTC

abundance: .
d_gene: TRBD1
j_gene: TRBJ2-5
v_gene: TRBV5-1
CDR3aa: CASSIGQGETQYF
CDR3nt: TGCGCCAGCAGCATCGGACAGGGGGAGACCCAGTACTTC

abundance: .
d_gene: .
j_gene: TRBJ2-2
v_gene: TRBV2
CDR3aa: CASTPTTNTGELFF
CDR3nt: TGTGCCAGCACCCCGACCACGAACACCGGGGAGCTGTTTTTT

abundance: .
d_gene: .
j_gene: TRBJ2-6
v_gene: TRBV5-1
CDR3aa: CASSLAPGANVLTF
CDR3nt: TGCGCCAGCAGCTTGGCACCTGGGGCCAACGTCCTGACTTTC

abundance: .
d_gene: .
j_gene: TRBJ2-4
v_gene: TRBV5-1
CDR3aa: CASSLEGALDKNIQYF
CDR3nt: TGCGCCAGCAGCTTGGAGGGAGCCCTGGACAAAAACATTCAGTACTTC

abundance: once
d_gene: TRBD2
j_gene: TRBJ2-3
v_gene: TRBV4-1
CDR3aa: CASSLGLADTQYF
CDR3nt: TGCGCCAGCAGCTTAGGACTAGCAGATACGCAGTATTTT

abundance: .
d_gene: .
j_gene: TRBJ2-2
v_gene: TRBV7-7
CDR3aa: CASSPENTGELFF
CDR3nt: TGTGCTAGCAGTCCCGAGAACACCGGGGAGCTGTTTTTT

abundance: .
d_gene: .
j_gene: TRBJ2-5
v_gene: TRBV15
CDR3aa: CATSRDRGAETQYF
CDR3nt: TGTGCCACCAGCAGAGATAGGGGCGCGGAGACCCAGTACTTC

abundance: .
d_gene: TRBD1
j_gene: TRBJ1-4
v_gene: TRBV5-1
CDR3aa: CASSTRTGWRKLFF
CDR3nt: TGCGCCAGCAGCACGAGGACAGGGTGGAGAAAACTGTTTTTT